This T cell receptor (beta chain) was identified during a study of shared clonotypes between healthy human individuals (dated by TCRdb to the early 2020s). As for the study more broadly: The cohort comprised a couple of women and a few men aged 18 to 49 years. To estimate repertoire size and how much clonotypes are shared between individuals, the study performed deep sequencing of blood TCR repertoires from a handful of healthy adults. Per donor, leukapheresis produced somewhere between about 0.94 and 9.5 billion PBMCs. Libraries were prepared and TCR repertoires were sequenced by different laboratories using diverse techniques, in order to increase sequencing depth and limit assay-specific biases. Per donor, three plates each were used for CD4 naive and CD4 memory, two for CD8 naive, and one for CD8 memory. General conclusions and limits of the study: Rarefaction of sorted-subset datasets indicated incomplete sequencing despite the large sequencing depth. Approximately 5% of naive CD4, roughly 3.5% of naive CD8, roughly 2.4% of memory CD4, and about 0.4% of memory CD8 clonotypes were shared across a few donors. Only blood was sampled, and tissue TCR repertoires likely differ from those in blood. Because the study included only a small number of donors, the genetic and exposure-history diversity represented was limited. Pairwise subsampling led to the expectation that sequencing depth would affect the degree of clonotype sharing among donors. Naive subsets generally had larger estimated clonotype richness than memory subsets did. Higher generation probabilities were observed for clonotypes shared by all four sorted-subset donors than for non-shared clonotypes.

The CDR3, cysteine through phenylalanine, is 13 amino acids long. Only the CDR3 DNA is retained, 39 bases long and in frame from the first base. V and J are truncated by 0 bases and 10 bases respectively, leaving an intervening sequence of 10 bases. CDR1 is given as SNHLY and CDR2 as FYNNEI, both from the germline V gene. The donors were healthy, HIV-negative adults who had no recently reported acute infections or vaccinations. Every donor was a Caucasian adult residing in Nashville, Tennessee, USA. The CD8 memory samples were a combination of magnetically selected CD45RO+ cells and CCR7-negative CD45RA+ effector memory (TemRA) cells. Blood was obtained by leukapheresis, after which PBMCs were separated by Ficoll-Histopaque density gradient centrifugation and cryopreserved in liquid nitrogen vapor phase. Purity and quantity of every magnetically sorted T cell population were checked by analytical flow cytometry. Genomic DNA was isolated from each sorted fraction and quantified by UV absorbance on a Nanodrop 2000c.

Using the deep immunoSEQ assay, multiplex PCR amplified TCR CDR3 regions from genomic DNA. For each cell subset, the extracted genomic DNA was distributed evenly across all wells of several immunoSEQ 96-well plates, and each plate served as one replicate. For sorted subsets, 200 to 250 ng genomic DNA, equal to about 30,000 T cell genomes, was loaded into each replicate PCR. Purified libraries were quantified with a Qubit 3.0 fluorometer, sized on a Bioanalyzer 2100, and re-quantified with the KAPA Library Quantification kit. Every immunoSEQ 96-well plate was sequenced on a separate single-read 150-cycle Illumina NextSeq 550 flow cell. From the authors' description of their analysis: Because only junctional sequences without quality scores were contained in the immunoSEQ output, filtering matching that applied to full-length reads could not be performed. Sequences were annotated with PyIR, a Python wrapper for IgBLAST v1.9, and V/J genes and CDR3 were assigned using IMGT germline references. Reads were filtered out if the reads had weak V/J assignments (E-value above 1e-6), no CDR3, stop codons, out-of-frame junctions, or ambiguous translated residues. V3J clonotypes were defined as sequences sharing the same inferred V gene, J gene, and CDR3 amino acid sequence. The percentage overlap between two repertoires was calculated by dividing the number of shared unique clonotypes by the size of the smaller repertoire. RTK rarefaction, the Chao1 estimator, and Recon v2.1 estimates of unobserved clonotypes were used to assess repertoire richness. Generation probabilities were computed with OLGA for all TCRbeta clonotypes obtained by the gDNA method from a handful of donors. Here the immuneACCESS table is served through TCRdb, limited to in-frame sequences with V and J called. Missing clones are a known gap in these copies; in checked studies unresolved V genes cover under half, and the rest lacks a known reason. The D gene and trimming were derived from the DNA, and the V and J assignments and clone size from that table. This sample holds approximately 95,000 clones; 67% were observed only once. Of the sample, around 41% is held by the ten largest clones.

On this clone: Which antigen it targets is not known. No much larger clonotype is one base removed from it; base qualities were not supplied.

This sequence uses TRBV2 and TRBJ2-1; the best D guess is TRBD2, with 5 bases matching. The receptor was derived from a man aged 30-40 years in good health. Sequencing was carried out using memory CD8+ T cells sorted from blood. The sample's cell subset or site label is to be understood as: CD45RO+ cells pooled with CCR7-negative TemRA cells. Read as DNA, the sequence is TGTGCCAGCAGTGAAGCGAGGGTAACCGAGCAGTTCTTC. Translated, it reads CASSEARVTEQFF.